This passage covers 9 T cell receptor beta chains from one sample sequenced in a study of response to subunit inactivated influenza vaccine. TCRdb passed the RT-PCR reads through MiXCR, listing each CDR3 protein once. The data contain 800,000 or so distinct CDR3 sequences, 21% of them seen just once; the ten biggest clones take up roughly 10%. The specimen comprised PBMCs from blood, sampled roughly 5 days after vaccination. These receptors all stem from a man aged 45-65 years who received an inactivated influenza vaccine.

V and J are TRBV7-9 and TRBJ2-7; D tentatively fits TRBD1 or TRBD2 (5 bases each). CDR3 length: 16 amino acids. The V end was cut by 8 bases, the J end by 1 base, with 21 bases between. CDR1 is SEHNR, CDR2 FQNEAQ, per germline (reference sequence). CDR3 sequence (DNA): TGTGCCAGCTTCCCAAAGGGGAGAGAGGCTTCCTACGAGCAGTACTTC. Translating gives CASFPKGREASYEQYF.

This clonotype has a count of ten or more. The chain joins TRBV6-4 to TRBJ2-1, with TRBD2 matching over 7 bases. The V gene's germline CDR1 is MRHNA and CDR2 SNTAGT. The V segment lost 4 bases and the J segment 6 bases; nucleotides outside the gene matches: 6. The CDR3 consists of 14 residues. CDR3 coding DNA: TGTGCCAGCAGTGGAGGCGGGAGTATCAATGAGCAGTTCTTC. Translated: CASSGGGSINEQFF.

The genes are TRBV12-5 and TRBJ1-1; a possible D gene is TRBD1 (6 bases). Germline lookup yields CDR1 LGHNT and CDR2 FRNRAP. The CDR3 runs 13 residues. Trimming stripped 5 bases from V and 4 bases from J, with 11 bases between. CDR3 sequence (DNA): TGTGCTAGTGGTATGACAGGTCTCACTGAAGCTTTCTTT. It yields the protein CASGMTGLTEAFF.

The chain has TRBV29-1 and TRBJ2-7, with D tentatively TRBD1 (6 bases). The CDR3 length is 13 residues. The V gene's germline CDR1 is SQVTM and CDR2 ANQGSEA. The V and J ends lost 4 bases and 0 bases respectively, with 10 bases between them. The CDR3 bases are TGCAGCGTTGCCGACAGGCCCTCCTACGAGCAGTACTTC. This encodes CSVADRPSYEQYF.

The rearrangement joins TRBV7-2 to TRBJ1-4, with D uncertain. The CDR3 length is 15 residues. Germline V CDR1 and CDR2: SGHTA, FQGNSA. Trimming took 0 bases from V and 0 from J, leaving 5 bases between them. CDR3 bases: TGTGCCAGCAGCTTAGCCTTTACAACTAATGAAAAACTGTTTTTT. It yields the protein CASSLAFTTNEKLFF. The complete variable domain, with remaining parts taken from reference TRBV7-2 and TRBJ1-4, reads GAGVSQSPSNKVTEKGKDVELRCDPISGHTALYWYRQSLGQGLEFLIYFQGNSAPDKSGLPSDRFSAERTGGSVSTLTIQRTQQEDSAVYLCASSLAFTTNEKLFFGSGTQLSVL.

This clonotype was counted between two and nine times. The V gene is TRBV5-1, the J gene TRBJ2-7; unclear D gene. Looked up from germline, CDR1 is SGHRS and CDR2 is YFSETQ. The CDR3 consists of 15 residues. The V end was cut by 0 bases, the J end by 0 bases, with 10 bases between. CDR3 nucleotide sequence: TGCGCCAGCAGCTTGGGGGCGTCGAGCTCCTACGAGCAGTACTTC. As protein: CASSLGASSSYEQYF.

The rearrangement joins TRBV20-1 to TRBJ2-5; the D is unclear. This CDR3 is built from 13 residues. Per the germline V gene, CDR1 is DFQATT and CDR2 is SNEGSKA (reference sequence). Trimming removed 0 bases from V and 3 bases from J, with 8 bases in between. This chain's CDR3 is CSARDPREETQYF. The CDR3 DNA reads as TGCAGTGCTAGAGATCCTCGAGAAGAGACCCAGTACTTC.

The rearrangement links TRBV7-8 to TRBJ2-7; D is possibly TRBD2 (6 bases). Germline CDR1 and CDR2: SGHVS and FQNEAQ. CDR3 length: 15 residues. Trimming cost V 1 base and J 2 bases, with 12 bases left between them. The CDR3, as DNA: TGTGCCAGCAGCTTAGTGGGGGAGGCCCCCTACGAGCAGTACTTC. As protein: CASSLVGEAPYEQYF.

The chain employs TRBV27 and TRBJ2-7; 7 bases map to TRBD1. The CDR3 covers 13 residues. The J segment lost 6 bases and the V segment lost 6 bases, leaving 8 bases of the junction unmatched. In germline, CDR1 is MNHEY, CDR2 SMNVEV (reference sequence). CDR3 protein: CASRDTGVGEQYF. The CDR3 bases are TGTGCCAGCAGAGATACAGGGGTCGGCGAGCAGTACTTC.